This T cell receptor (beta chain) was found in a study of chemoradiotherapy in HPV16-positive cancers. The CDR3 length is 14 residues. Germline assignment: CDR1 MNHEY and CDR2 SVGAGI. The J segment lost 8 bases and the V segment lost 5 bases, leaving 8 bases of the junction unmatched. Produced via immunoSEQ multiplex PCR; TCRdb's table is partial and in-frame only. This table has about 25,000 clones, roughly 94% appearing once. The sample was acquired from a patient who underwent chemoradiotherapy. V gene TRBV6-5 combines with J gene TRBJ2-1; 8 nucleotides agree with TRBD2. This receptor was obtained from a human donor with HPV-associated anogenital cancer. CDR3 in amino acids: CASSTVRGGYEQFF. The CDR3, as DNA: TGTGCCAGCAGTACCGTCCGGGGGGGCTATGAGCAGTTCTTC.